The rows below give T cell receptor beta chains drawn from one sample of a study of cytomegalovirus exposure and HLA in healthy donors. The protocol was immunoSEQ multiplex PCR, while the TCRdb copy is restricted to in-frame clones and leaves out a portion. The sample holds 150,000 to 200,000 clones, around 90% seen once. Sequencing used PBMCs. All receptors derive from a woman under 30 in good health and CMV-seronegative. Each CDR3 is given with its conserved first and last residue. The D gene is left open where the match is weak. Rows may omit the clone size; those that give it use once, few, many or a size class.

j_gene | v_gene | abundance | d_gene | CDR3aa | CDR3nt
TRBJ1-1 | TRBV5-1 | - | - | CASSLAGTLSTEAFF | TGCGCCAGCAGCTTGGCCGGGACACTATCCACTGAAGCTTTCTTT
TRBJ2-3 | TRBV7-2 | - | TRBD1 | CASSYRGTDTQYF | TGTGCCAGCAGCTACAGGGGTACAGATACGCAGTATTTT
TRBJ1-5 | TRBV28 | - | TRBD1 | CASGRDSQTTENQPQHF | TGTGCCAGCGGCCGGGACAGTCAAACAACAGAAAATCAGCCCCAGCATTTT
TRBJ2-7 | TRBV7-2 | - | TRBD2 | CASLLAGGPYEQYF | TGTGCCAGCCTACTCGCGGGAGGGCCCTACGAGCAGTACTTC
TRBJ2-1 | TRBV9 | - | - | CASSVGLIESSYNEQFF | TGTGCCAGCAGCGTAGGGTTAATAGAAAGCTCCTACAATGAGCAGTTCTTC
TRBJ2-3 | TRBV5-1 | - | TRBD2 | CASTGGGAGGADTQYF | TGCGCCAGCACCGGCGGGGGGGCAGGCGGAGCAGATACGCAGTATTTT
TRBJ2-7 | TRBV5-4 | - | TRBD2 | CASSPVSYGRERYEQYF | TGTGCCAGCAGCCCGGTCTCTTACGGGAGGGAGAGGTACGAGCAGTACTTC
TRBJ2-7 | TRBV6-5 | - | - | CASSYGRGSYEQYF | TGTGCCAGCAGTTACGGGAGAGGGTCCTACGAGCAGTACTTC
TRBJ2-5 | TRBV29-1 | - | - | CSAPTGTQETQYF | TGCAGCGCCCCGACAGGGACTCAAGAGACCCAGTACTTC
TRBJ1-6 | TRBV5-4 | - | - | CASSLLRDTHDLFSPLHF | TGTGCCAGCAGCTTATTGAGGGATACCCACGACCTCTTTTCACCCCTCCACTTT
TRBJ2-1 | TRBV5-4 | - | TRBD2 | CASSLYLAGGNEQFF | TGTGCCAGCAGCTTGTACCTAGCGGGAGGCAATGAGCAGTTCTTC
TRBJ2-7 | TRBV28 | - | - | CASYGAAHYEQYF | TGTGCCAGCTATGGAGCGGCCCACTACGAGCAGTACTTC
TRBJ2-1 | TRBV30 | - | TRBD2 | CAWSVPKRGNYNEQFF | TGTGCCTGGAGTGTACCTAAGCGGGGAAATTACAATGAGCAGTTCTTC
TRBJ2-2 | TRBV5-1 | few | TRBD1 | CASSPDRGSVGELFF | TGCGCCAGCAGCCCGGACAGGGGGTCCGTCGGGGAGCTGTTTTTT
TRBJ2-3 | TRBV5-4 | - | TRBD1 | CASSARDRTGEQYF | TGTGCCAGCAGCGCCCGGGACAGAACAGGGGAGCAGTATTTT
TRBJ2-7 | TRBV30 | - | - | CAWVVTAYEQYF | TGTGCCTGGGTAGTTACGGCCTACGAGCAGTACTTC
TRBJ2-5 | TRBV6-5 | - | - | CASSLQGGLGETQYF | TGTGCCAGCAGCCTACAAGGAGGGCTAGGAGAGACCCAGTACTTC
TRBJ2-3 | TRBV9 | - | - | CASSVGGPGTQYF | TGTGCCAGCAGCGTCGGGGGGCCGGGTACGCAGTATTTT
TRBJ2-1 | TRBV7-3 | - | TRBD2 | CASSLGTSGRVNEQFF | TGTGCCAGCAGCTTAGGGACTAGCGGGAGGGTCAATGAGCAGTTCTTC
TRBJ1-1 | TRBV18 | - | - | CASSPRREATEAFF | TGTGCCAGCTCACCCCGAAGGGAGGCCACTGAAGCTTTCTTT
TRBJ1-1 | TRBV7-9 | - | - | CSSIPKLNTEAFF | TGTTCCAGCATTCCTAAACTGAACACTGAAGCTTTCTTT
TRBJ2-5 | TRBV11-2 | - | - | CASNPIRDSGETQYF | TGTGCCAGCAACCCTATCCGGGACTCGGGCGAGACCCAGTACTTC
TRBJ2-7 | TRBV11-3 | - | TRBD2 | CASTLSAGGPYEQYF | TGTGCCAGCACCCTCTCGGCGGGAGGGCCCTACGAGCAGTACTTC
TRBJ2-1 | TRBV27 | - | TRBD2 | CASSLSSLSGGLQQFF | TGTGCCAGCAGTTTATCGAGTCTCAGCGGGGGCCTTCAGCAGTTCTTC
TRBJ2-1 | TRBV6-4 | few | TRBD2 | CASSGGTSGGNEQFF | TGTGCCAGCAGTGGAGGAACTAGCGGAGGGAATGAGCAGTTCTTC
TRBJ1-2 | TRBV6-5 | once | - | CASTTEGGEGYTF | TGTGCCAGCACCACGGAAGGAGGCGAAGGCTACACCTTC
TRBJ2-1 | TRBV6-1 | - | TRBD2 | CASSGSGGALFYNEQFF | TGTGCCAGCAGTGGGAGCGGGGGAGCCCTCTTTTACAATGAGCAGTTCTTC
TRBJ2-1 | TRBV5-6 | once | TRBD2 | CASSFTGTSGSEQFF | TGTGCCAGCAGCTTTACCGGGACTAGCGGGTCCGAGCAGTTCTTC
TRBJ2-7 | TRBV10-3 | - | TRBD2 | CAISGTSGSAEQYF | TGTGCCATCAGTGGGACTAGCGGGAGTGCCGAGCAGTACTTC
TRBJ2-7 | TRBV27 | - | TRBD1 | CASSSQGNYEQYF | TGTGCCAGCAGTTCACAGGGGAACTACGAGCAGTACTTC
TRBJ1-5 | TRBV30 | - | - | CAWSVRQATGNQPQHF | TGTGCCTGGAGTGTACGGCAGGCGACGGGCAATCAGCCCCAGCATTTT
TRBJ2-7 | TRBV6-5 | - | - | CASNDGGSGYEQYF | TGTGCCAGCAACGACGGAGGGAGCGGCTACGAGCAGTACTTC
TRBJ2-5 | TRBV7-9 | - | TRBD2 | CASSLERTSGETQYF | TGTGCCAGCAGCCTAGAAAGGACTAGCGGAGAGACCCAGTACTTC
TRBJ2-5 | TRBV27 | - | - | CASSLMGASEGTQYF | TGTGCCAGCAGTTTAATGGGGGCCTCGGAAGGGACCCAGTACTTC
TRBJ1-1 | TRBV9 | - | TRBD1 | CASSVDGQVSRGNTEALF | TGTGCCAGCAGCGTAGACGGACAGGTGAGTCGGGGGAACACTGAAGCTCTCTTT
TRBJ1-4 | TRBV30 | - | - | CAWGRGEKLFF | TGTGCCTGGGGCCGAGGCGAAAAACTGTTTTTT
TRBJ1-1 | TRBV10-2 | - | - | CATIPPGGNTEAFF | TGCGCCACCATCCCCCCCGGAGGGAACACTGAAGCTTTCTTT
TRBJ1-1 | TRBV19 | - | TRBD1 | CASTTPGQGWTEAFF | TGTGCCAGTACTACTCCGGGACAGGGATGGACTGAAGCTTTCTTT
TRBJ2-7 | TRBV5-6 | once | - | CASSLTGIYEQYF | TGTGCCAGCAGCTTGACAGGGATTTACGAGCAGTACTTC
TRBJ2-1 | TRBV6-1 | - | - | CASSEGTINEQFF | TGTGCCAGCAGTGAAGGCACAATCAATGAGCAGTTCTTC
TRBJ2-1 | TRBV6-1 | few | - | CASSSLTRAADEQFF | TGTGCCAGCAGTTCCTTGACTAGGGCGGCCGATGAGCAGTTCTTC
TRBJ2-7 | TRBV27 | - | - | CASSLQAGYYEQYF | TGTGCCAGCAGTTTACAAGCAGGGTACTACGAGCAGTACTTC
TRBJ2-5 | TRBV5-1 | - | TRBD2 | CASSLETSGGRGETQYF | TGCGCCAGCAGCTTGGAGACTAGCGGGGGCCGAGGGGAGACCCAGTACTTC
TRBJ2-7 | TRBV12-5 | - | TRBD2 | CASGQLAGVLNEQYF | TGTGCTAGTGGTCAATTAGCGGGAGTTCTGAACGAGCAGTACTTC
TRBJ2-1 | TRBV30 | once | TRBD2 | CAWSSVLGLAYNEQFF | TGTGCCTGGAGTAGTGTTTTGGGACTAGCCTACAATGAGCAGTTCTTC
TRBJ1-1 | TRBV6-5 | few | TRBD1 | CASHRGPNTEAFF | TGTGCCAGCCACAGGGGACCGAACACTGAAGCTTTCTTT
TRBJ2-6 | TRBV29-1 | - | - | CSVAPTGFGANVLTF | TGCAGCGTCGCCCCCACAGGGTTTGGGGCCAACGTCCTGACTTTC
TRBJ2-3 | TRBV4-1 | - | - | CASSLVLARSSTDTQYF | TGCGCCAGCAGCCTAGTCCTGGCGCGGTCCAGCACAGATACGCAGTATTTT
TRBJ1-5 | TRBV6-1 | - | - | CAVGLPSNQPQHF | TGTGCCGTCGGTTTACCTAGCAATCAGCCCCAGCATTTT
TRBJ1-2 | TRBV7-2 | - | TRBD1 | CASSSGQGRSYGYTF | TGTGCCAGCAGCTCCGGACAGGGCAGGAGCTATGGCTACACCTTC
TRBJ1-2 | TRBV11-2 | few | - | CASSLREGLGYTF | TGTGCCAGCAGCTTACGGGAGGGATTGGGCTACACCTTC
TRBJ1-2 | TRBV2 | - | - | CASKVGSGYTF | TGTGCCAGCAAAGTTGGGAGTGGCTACACCTTC
TRBJ2-3 | TRBV7-2 | - | - | CASSLQTDTQYF | TGTGCCAGCAGCCTGCAGACAGATACGCAGTATTTT